The source of this TCR beta chain is a study of cytomegalovirus exposure and HLA in healthy donors. General study points: An assumption of roughly uniform sequencing depth across donors underlay the presence/absence analyses.

Turning to this clone: Its antigen is still unknown.

13 Jbeta primers and 60 Vbeta primers were used for the PCR. Only in-frame clones appear in the TCRdb table, and some are missing; sequencing was by immunoSEQ multiplex PCR. The sample holds about 150,000 clones; 66% are singletons and the top ten take around 6%. Germline V gene lookup returns CDR1 LGHNA and CDR2 YSLEER. This CDR3 contains 14 residues. Trimming removed 2 bases from V and 8 bases from J, with 13 bases in between. The sample consisted of PBMCs. This TCR came from a woman in her sixties or seventies in good health and CMV-seronegative. The rearrangement joins TRBV4-3 to TRBJ2-4; D unresolved. This CDR3 is CASSQSVASDIQYF. In nucleotides, the CDR3 is TGCGCCAGCAGCCAATCCGTCGCGTCGGACATTCAGTACTTC.